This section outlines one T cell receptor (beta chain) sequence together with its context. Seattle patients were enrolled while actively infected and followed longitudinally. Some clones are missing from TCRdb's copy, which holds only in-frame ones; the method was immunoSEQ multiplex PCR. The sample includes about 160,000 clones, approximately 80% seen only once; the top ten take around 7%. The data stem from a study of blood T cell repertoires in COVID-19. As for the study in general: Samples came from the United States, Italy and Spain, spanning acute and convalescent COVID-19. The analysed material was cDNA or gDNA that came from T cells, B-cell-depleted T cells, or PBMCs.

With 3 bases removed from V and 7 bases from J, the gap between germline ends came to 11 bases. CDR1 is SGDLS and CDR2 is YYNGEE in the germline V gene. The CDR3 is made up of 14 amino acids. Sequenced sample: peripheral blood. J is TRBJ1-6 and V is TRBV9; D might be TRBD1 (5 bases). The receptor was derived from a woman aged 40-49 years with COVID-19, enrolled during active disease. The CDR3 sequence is CASSDGGGNSPLHF. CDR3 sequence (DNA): TGTGCCAGCAGCGACGGGGGGGGAAATTCACCCCTCCACTTT.